The 32 T cell receptor beta chains below all came from one sample that was sequenced in a study of vaccination and CD4 T cells after COVID-19 (dated by TCRdb to 2021 to 2024). Taken with the paper, the label for treatment or condition translates to: approximately nine-day PBMC culture with coronavirus spike peptide pools or control peptides (ViraFEST assay). Receptor amplification or capture employed PCR. These reads were obtained on an Illumina iSeq 100. At the Johns Hopkins FTIC core, DNA from the cultured CD4+ T cells underwent TCR sequencing with the Oncomine TCR Beta short-read assay. TCRdb took the public reads, trimmed them with fastp at Q25, ran MiXCR for clone calling and kept in-frame beta chains. Each CDR3 protein appears once, grouped with its most common genes and DNA. This sample comprises about 5,100 distinct CDR3 sequences, around 64% of them detected only once. The top ten clonotypes cover around a fifth of the sample.

The antigens these receptors bind are not known. The sample comprised CD4+ T cells from blood, cultured in vitro. Every receptor here comes from a human donor who had recovered from COVID-19.

This chain uses TRBV7-9 with TRBJ1-4; the D gene is possibly TRBD1 (6 bases). V was cut by 2 bases and J by 4 bases, with 11 bases left in between. This CDR3 is 15 amino acids long. Germline CDR1 reads SEHNR; CDR2 reads FQNEAQ (reference sequence). In DNA, the CDR3 is TGTGCCAGCAGCTTACGCACAGGGATTAATGAAAAACTGTTTTTT. Encoded protein: CASSLRTGINEKLFF.

V gene TRBV7-9 combines with J gene TRBJ2-7; no firm D call. CDR3 length: 14 amino acids. Germline V gene sequence: CDR1 SEHNR, CDR2 FQNEAQ (reference sequence). V dropped 10 bases and J dropped 1 base, with 17 bases sitting between them. The CDR3 coding sequence is TGTGCCACCTCTCTCCCCCAAGTGTCCTACGAGCAGTACTTC. Translated: CATSLPQVSYEQYF.

This chain connects TRBV6-5 to TRBJ2-2; 7 bases map to TRBD2. The CDR3 contains 14 residues. From germline, CDR1 is MNHEY and CDR2 SVGAGI. Trimming took 2 bases from V and 6 from J; bases not matched to a gene: 3. Written as DNA, the CDR3 is TGTGCCAGCAGTTACGCGGGGAGGGCCGGGGAGCTGTTTTTT. Amino acids: CASSYAGRAGELFF.

The chain uses TRBV7-9 and TRBJ2-5, with 10 bases aligning to TRBD1. Germline V gene data show CDR1 as SEHNR and CDR2 as FQNEAQ (reference sequence). This CDR3 contains 14 residues. Unmatched junction bases numbered 4, after V lost 4 bases and J lost 5 bases. The DNA for the CDR3 is TGTGCCAGCAGCTCGACGGGACAGGGGGAGACCCAGTACTTC. Translated: CASSSTGQGETQYF.

V is TRBV5-1 and J is TRBJ2-7, with 8 bases lining up with TRBD2. The germline V gene encodes CDR1 SGHRS and CDR2 YFSETQ. The CDR3 loop spans 14 amino acids. V lost 3 bases and J lost 1; bases outside the gene matches: 3. As DNA, the CDR3 is TGCGCCAGCAGCTCCACTAGCGGATCCTACGAGCAGTACTTC. It encodes CASSSTSGSYEQYF.

The rearrangement links TRBV28 to TRBJ1-6; possible D gene TRBD1, 6 bases. Germline CDR1 reads MDHEN; CDR2 reads SYDVKM. The CDR3 has 15 residues. V was clipped by 2 bases and J by 9 bases, with 14 bases between them. CDR3 coding DNA: TGTGCCAGCAGTTTAGAACAGGGTTTCGGTTCACCCCTCCACTTT. It is translated as CASSLEQGFGSPLHF.

The chain combines TRBV29-1 with TRBJ2-3, with a tentative D call TRBD1 (5 bases). The CDR3 extends over 16 amino acids. Germline V gene sequence: CDR1 SQVTM, CDR2 ANQGSEA. V was cut by 6 bases and J by 0 bases, with 19 bases left in between. CDR3 sequence: CSVNRKGQGSTDTQYF. The CDR3 nucleotides are TGCAGCGTGAACCGGAAGGGGCAGGGTAGCACAGATACGCAGTATTTT.

This chain connects TRBV6-1 to TRBJ2-7; D perhaps matches TRBD2 (6 bases). V was pared by 6 bases and J by 2 bases, with 29 bases between. This CDR3 is 19 amino acids long. CDR1 and CDR2 from the germline V gene are MNHNS and SASEGT. CDR3 amino acids: CASSTLVVSGGIPPYEQYF. The CDR3 DNA is TGTGCCAGCAGCACCTTGGTGGTATCTGGGGGGATTCCCCCCTACGAGCAGTACTTC.

This chain joins TRBV6-1 and TRBJ2-7; D possibly corresponds to TRBD1 (5 bases). The CDR3 runs to 15 residues. Germline V lookup: CDR1 MNHNS, CDR2 SASEGT. V was shortened by 2 bases and J by 1 base, with 12 bases between the two germline ends. The DNA of the CDR3 is TGTGCCAGCAGTGAAAACCAGGGTTTTTCCTACGAGCAGTACTTC. Its translation is CASSENQGFSYEQYF.

This rearrangement joins TRBV25-1 to TRBJ1-6; 7 bases are a match to TRBD1. Germline trimming cut 5 bases from V and 8 bases from J; bases unmatched to any gene: 12. CDR3 length: 16 residues. Germline values: CDR1 MGHDK, CDR2 SYGVNS. CDR3 sequence reads: CASSSNNRGLDSPLHF. The DNA of the CDR3 is TGTGCCAGCAGTTCAAACAACAGGGGTTTGGATTCACCCCTCCACTTT.

The chain is built from TRBV20-1 and TRBJ1-5; the D gene is possibly TRBD1 (5 bases). This CDR3 is 14 amino acids long. V was trimmed by 3 bases and J by 2 bases, leaving 11 bases between them. Germline CDR1 and CDR2: DFQATT and SNEGSKA (reference sequence). The chain's CDR3 is CSASGGYGNQPQHF. CDR3 coding DNA: TGCAGTGCTAGTGGGGGTTATGGCAATCAGCCCCAGCATTTT.

The chain carries TRBV9 and TRBJ1-5; D gene ambiguous. This CDR3 is built from 15 residues. The ends were cut back, 0 bases at V and 0 bases at J, with 7 bases in the middle. From germline, CDR1 is SGDLS and CDR2 YYNGEE. This CDR3 reads CASSVAPGSNQPQHF. DNA for the CDR3: TGTGCCAGCAGCGTAGCTCCAGGTAGCAATCAGCCCCAGCATTTT.

The chain links TRBV20-1 to TRBJ1-1; D is possibly TRBD1 (6 bases). V lost 0 bases to trimming and J lost 5 bases, with 13 bases between them. Germline lookup yields CDR1 DFQATT and CDR2 SNEGSKA (reference sequence). CDR3 length: 14 residues. This CDR3 is CSARDARGRTEAFF. The CDR3 DNA reads TGCAGTGCTAGAGATGCACGGGGGCGGACTGAAGCTTTCTTT.

This clonotype has more than one count but fewer than ten. V gene TRBV11-2 combines with J gene TRBJ2-4, with D possibly matching TRBD2 (5 bases). Germline V gene lookup returns CDR1 SGHAT and CDR2 FQNNGV. V dropped 8 bases and J dropped 0 bases, with 23 bases sitting between them. This CDR3 has 18 residues. In nucleotides, the CDR3 is TGTGCCAGCGCCGAGGAGGCTTTCAACCTTTTAGCCAAAAACATTCAGTACTTC. The encoded protein is CASAEEAFNLLAKNIQYF.

The rearrangement uses TRBV20-1 and TRBJ1-5; the match to TRBD1 covers 11 bases. The CDR3 sequence is 15 residues long. Germline V gene lookup returns CDR1 DFQATT and CDR2 SNEGSKA (reference sequence). V gave up 5 bases and J gave up 6 bases; unmatched junction bases: 9. The CDR3 DNA sequence: TGCAGTGCTCGTTCCGGGACAGGGGGACGTCAGCCCCAGCATTTT. It yields the protein CSARSGTGGRQPQHF.

CDR3 loop: CSARGTSGRGYYNEQFF. CDR3 in DNA: TGCAGTGCTAGAGGGACTAGCGGGAGAGGGTACTACAATGAGCAGTTCTTC. The chain couples TRBV20-1 to TRBJ2-1; 13 bases align to TRBD2. The CDR3 extends over 17 amino acids. With 1 base clipped from V and 3 bases from J, the junction kept 6 bases outside the gene matches. Germline-derived CDR1 and CDR2 are DFQATT and SNEGSKA (reference sequence).

This clonotype was observed a handful of times. The rearrangement uses TRBV24-1 and TRBJ2-3, with D perhaps TRBD2 (6 bases). The CDR3 runs 16 residues. The germline V gene encodes CDR1 KGHDR and CDR2 SFDVKD. Trimming pared 0 bases from V and 11 bases from J, leaving 20 bases between. CDR3 nucleotide sequence: TGTGCCACCAGTGATTTGAGAGGACTACCTTTCGACGGGCAGTATTTT. This translates into CATSDLRGLPFDGQYF.

V and J are TRBV5-1 and TRBJ2-7, with TRBD2 as a possible D gene (6 bases). The CDR3 is 13 amino acids. Germline V gives CDR1 SGHRS, CDR2 YFSETQ. V was pared by 5 bases and J by 3 bases, with 12 bases between. CDR3: CASRLGSGYEQYF. The CDR3 DNA reads as TGCGCCAGCAGACTGGGTAGCGGCTACGAGCAGTACTTC.

The V and J genes are TRBV7-3 and TRBJ2-2; possibly TRBD1 for D (5 bases). There are 13 residues in the CDR3. Per the germline V gene, CDR1 is SGHTA and CDR2 is FQGTGA. V lost 1 base and J 7 bases, leaving 7 bases between the germline ends. CDR3 in DNA: TGTGCCAGCAGCTTAAGGGGCATCGGGGAGCTGTTTTTT. Its translation: CASSLRGIGELFF.

The J gene is TRBJ1-3, the V gene TRBV7-6; D gene ambiguous. The CDR3 is 16 residues long. Looked up from germline, CDR1 is SGHVS and CDR2 is FNYEAQ. Deletions cut 1 base from V and 0 bases from J, with 10 bases between. DNA of the CDR3: TGTGCCAGCAGCTTAGGTGTCAGGTCCTCTGGAAACACCATATATTTT. Protein: CASSLGVRSSGNTIYF.

The rearrangement uses TRBV20-1 and TRBJ2-5; TRBD2 agrees at 9 bases. The CDR3 covers 14 residues. Unmatched junction bases numbered 5, after V lost 4 bases and J lost 2 bases. The V gene's germline CDR1 is DFQATT and CDR2 SNEGSKA (reference sequence). In DNA form, the CDR3 reads TGCAGTGCTACAGACCTAGCGGGGCAAGAGACCCAGTACTTC. This encodes CSATDLAGQETQYF.

The J gene is TRBJ1-5, the V gene TRBV11-2; no firm D call. The germline CDR1 and CDR2 sequences are SGHAT and FQNNGV. This CDR3 has 15 residues. Trimming removed 6 bases at V and 2 bases at J, with 14 bases between. The CDR3 loop is CASSLESLGNQPQHF. Written as DNA, the CDR3 is TGTGCCAGCAGTCTAGAGTCCCTTGGCAATCAGCCCCAGCATTTT.

The rearrangement joins TRBV2 to TRBJ2-7, with no clear D. Trimming pared 6 bases from V and 7 bases from J, leaving 13 bases between. This CDR3 has 12 amino acids. Germline-derived CDR1 and CDR2 are SNHLY and FYNNEI. The chain's CDR3 is CASRYWGSEQYF. In DNA form, the CDR3 reads TGTGCCAGCAGATACTGGGGAAGTGAGCAGTACTTC.

This rearrangement joins TRBV18 to TRBJ2-6, with D unclear. Trimming shortened V by 6 bases and J by 0 bases, and 12 bases separated the two germline ends. Germline values: CDR1 KGHSH, CDR2 LQKENI. The CDR3 has 16 residues. The CDR3 DNA reads TGTGCCAGCTCGCCAGGATCCGCCTCTGGGGCCAACGTCCTGACTTTC. This encodes CASSPGSASGANVLTF.

The sample holds one count of this clonotype. The CDR3 bases are TGTGCCAGCAGTGAATTGGGTTTTGATCAGCCCCAGCATTTT. As protein: CASSELGFDQPQHF. This chain connects TRBV2 to TRBJ1-5; D gene unclear. In germline, CDR1 is SNHLY, CDR2 FYNNEI. V lost 2 bases and J 5 bases, leaving 10 bases between the germline ends. This CDR3 region has 14 residues.

This chain connects TRBV20-1 to TRBJ1-5, with 7 bases lining up with TRBD1. Germline V gene data show CDR1 as DFQATT and CDR2 as SNEGSKA (reference sequence). There are 14 residues in the CDR3. With 5 bases clipped from V and 4 bases from J, the junction kept 8 bases outside the gene matches. CDR3 sequence: CSAWGTAKNQPQHF. DNA for the CDR3: TGCAGTGCTTGGGGGACAGCCAAGAATCAGCCCCAGCATTTT.

J is TRBJ2-5 and V is TRBV20-1, with 7 bases aligning to TRBD2. CDR1 is DFQATT and CDR2 is SNEGSKA in the germline V gene (reference sequence). The length of the CDR3 is 13 residues. V trimming: 6 bases; J trimming: 9 bases; junction bases outside the gene matches: 13. Here the CDR3 reads CSAPPRSRGAQYF. The CDR3 nucleotides are TGCAGTGCCCCCCCGCGAAGCCGGGGGGCCCAGTACTTC.

The CDR3: CASSLGKLGPADTQYF. The CDR3 coding sequence is TGTGCCAGCAGCTTGGGGAAGTTAGGACCCGCAGATACGCAGTATTTT. The gene calls are TRBV5-4 and TRBJ2-3; D ambiguous. The CDR3 length is 16 residues. From germline, CDR1 is SGHNT and CDR2 YYREEE (reference sequence). Trimming removed 0 bases at V and 4 bases at J, with 15 bases between.

The chain recombines TRBV11-3 with TRBJ1-2; D call uncertain. Trimming cost V 1 base and J 7 bases, with 10 bases left between them. Germline CDR1 is SGHNT and CDR2 is YENEEA. The CDR3 runs to 13 residues. The CDR3 protein is CASSLAGTGGYTF. The CDR3 DNA reads TGTGCCAGCAGCTTAGCGGGTACTGGTGGCTACACCTTC.

The chain joins TRBV5-1 to TRBJ2-7; TRBD2 is a possible D gene (6 bases). This CDR3 has 15 amino acids. V lost 4 bases, J lost 0 bases, and 14 bases lay in between. CDR1 SGHRS and CDR2 YFSETQ come from the germline V gene. CDR3 bases: TGCGCCAGCAGCCCGACGGGACTGCGCTCCTACGAGCAGTACTTC. This encodes CASSPTGLRSYEQYF. The whole variable domain, remainder taken from reference TRBV5-1 and TRBJ2-7, is KAGVTQTPRYLIKTRGQQVTLSCSPISGHRSVSWYQQTPGQGLQFLFEYFSETQRNKGNFPGRFSGRQFSNSRSEMNVSTLELGDSALYLCASSPTGLRSYEQYFGPGTRLTVT.

This clonotype appeared a few times. This chain uses TRBV7-9 with TRBJ1-6; TRBD1 might be the D (5 bases). This CDR3 has 14 residues. With 5 bases removed from V and 7 bases from J, the gap between germline ends came to 12 bases. Germline CDR1 SEHNR, CDR2 FQNEAQ (reference sequence). The CDR3 DNA reads as TGTGCCAGCAGCCGGGACCGGCCCAATTCACCCCTCCACTTT. It specifies CASSRDRPNSPLHF.

V gene TRBV20-1 combines with J gene TRBJ2-2, with 10 positions matching TRBD1. CDR1 and CDR2 from the germline V gene are DFQATT and SNEGSKA (reference sequence). J gave up 0 bases and V 5 bases, and 0 bases lay outside the gene matches. This CDR3 is built from 14 residues. The CDR3 nucleotides read TGCAGTGCTGGACAGGGGGCGAACACCGGGGAGCTGTTTTTT. Residues: CSAGQGANTGELFF.